The rows below give T cell receptor beta chains drawn from one sample of a study of shared clonotypes between healthy human individuals. Profiling relied on immunoSEQ multiplex PCR, and the TCRdb table lists in-frame clones only, not all of them. Of some 680,000 clones detected, around 78% appear once; the ten largest clones hold 1.5% to 2%. Material for sequencing was memory CD4+ T cells sorted from blood. These receptors came from a woman aged 25 to 39 in good health. CDR3s include the opening cysteine and the closing phenylalanine or tryptophan. A D gene is named only where the DNA matches it firmly. Clone size appears in some rows only: once, few, many, or a class for an expanded clone.

CDR3aa: CASSPVRGPDTQYF
CDR3nt: TGTGCCAGCTCACCTGTCAGAGGGCCGGATACGCAGTATTTT
abundance: few
j_gene: TRBJ2-3
v_gene: TRBV18
d_gene: -

CDR3aa: CASSLDGVSTDTQYF
CDR3nt: TGTGCCAGCAGCTTAGATGGTGTCAGCACAGATACGCAGTATTTT
abundance: -
j_gene: TRBJ2-3
v_gene: TRBV11-2
d_gene: -

CDR3aa: CASSHPLTGISGNTIYF
CDR3nt: TGCGCCAGCAGCCACCCACTAACAGGGATCTCTGGAAACACCATATATTTT
abundance: -
j_gene: TRBJ1-3
v_gene: TRBV4-1
d_gene: -

CDR3aa: CASSDSWGADTQYF
CDR3nt: TGTGCCAGCAGTGACTCGTGGGGCGCAGATACGCAGTATTTT
abundance: few
j_gene: TRBJ2-3
v_gene: TRBV6-4
d_gene: -

CDR3aa: CASSARGEKLFF
CDR3nt: TGTGCCAGCAGTGCCCGGGGTGAAAAACTGTTTTTT
abundance: -
j_gene: TRBJ1-4
v_gene: TRBV28
d_gene: -

CDR3aa: CASSFSGTRQGGTDTQYF
CDR3nt: TGTGCCAGCAGCTTTTCGGGGACACGACAGGGGGGGACAGATACGCAGTATTTT
abundance: -
j_gene: TRBJ2-3
v_gene: TRBV11-2
d_gene: TRBD1

CDR3aa: CASSQDAQSFSYNEQFF
CDR3nt: TGCGCCAGCAGCCAAGATGCCCAGTCATTCTCCTACAATGAGCAGTTCTTC
abundance: -
j_gene: TRBJ2-1
v_gene: TRBV4-1
d_gene: -

CDR3aa: CASSEASGSYNEQFF
CDR3nt: TGCGCCAGCAGCGAAGCTAGCGGGTCCTACAATGAGCAGTTCTTC
abundance: -
j_gene: TRBJ2-1
v_gene: TRBV5-1
d_gene: TRBD2

CDR3aa: CASSLGGRGKNEKLFF
CDR3nt: TGTGCCAGCAGTTTAGGCGGGCGGGGGAAAAATGAAAAACTGTTTTTT
abundance: -
j_gene: TRBJ1-4
v_gene: TRBV28
d_gene: -

CDR3aa: CAISGPSQETQYF
CDR3nt: TGTGCCATCAGTGGACCGTCCCAAGAGACCCAGTACTTC
abundance: few
j_gene: TRBJ2-5
v_gene: TRBV10-3
d_gene: -

CDR3aa: CASSQLSAGGNEQFF
CDR3nt: TGCGCCAGCAGCCAATTGTCGGCAGGGGGCAATGAGCAGTTCTTC
abundance: -
j_gene: TRBJ2-1
v_gene: TRBV4-1
d_gene: TRBD1

CDR3aa: CASSIAGGAGEQFF
CDR3nt: TGTGCCAGTAGTATAGCGGGCGGGGCCGGTGAGCAGTTCTTC
abundance: -
j_gene: TRBJ2-1
v_gene: TRBV19
d_gene: -

CDR3aa: CASSLEGQSGTDTQYF
CDR3nt: TGCGCCAGCAGCTTGGAGGGGCAGTCCGGCACAGATACGCAGTATTTT
abundance: -
j_gene: TRBJ2-3
v_gene: TRBV5-1
d_gene: -

CDR3aa: CASSNPSGGFGEQYF
CDR3nt: TGCGCCAGCAGCAATCCATCTGGGGGTTTTGGCGAGCAGTACTTC
abundance: -
j_gene: TRBJ2-7
v_gene: TRBV5-1
d_gene: -

CDR3aa: CASSLGRTGGNQPQHF
CDR3nt: TGTGCCAGCAGTTTAGGCCGGACAGGGGGCAATCAGCCCCAGCATTTT
abundance: -
j_gene: TRBJ1-5
v_gene: TRBV28
d_gene: TRBD1

CDR3aa: CASSLAPTGRETQYF
CDR3nt: TGCGCCAGCAGCTTGGCCCCCACGGGAAGGGAGACCCAGTACTTC
abundance: -
j_gene: TRBJ2-5
v_gene: TRBV5-1
d_gene: -

CDR3aa: CASKRTSGLTDTQYF
CDR3nt: TGTGCCAGCAAGAGGACTAGCGGCCTCACAGATACGCAGTATTTT
abundance: -
j_gene: TRBJ2-3
v_gene: TRBV6-1
d_gene: TRBD2

CDR3aa: CASNRGDYTDSPLHF
CDR3nt: TGTGCCAGCAATAGGGGGGACTATACGGATTCACCCCTCCACTTT
abundance: -
j_gene: TRBJ1-6
v_gene: TRBV28
d_gene: -